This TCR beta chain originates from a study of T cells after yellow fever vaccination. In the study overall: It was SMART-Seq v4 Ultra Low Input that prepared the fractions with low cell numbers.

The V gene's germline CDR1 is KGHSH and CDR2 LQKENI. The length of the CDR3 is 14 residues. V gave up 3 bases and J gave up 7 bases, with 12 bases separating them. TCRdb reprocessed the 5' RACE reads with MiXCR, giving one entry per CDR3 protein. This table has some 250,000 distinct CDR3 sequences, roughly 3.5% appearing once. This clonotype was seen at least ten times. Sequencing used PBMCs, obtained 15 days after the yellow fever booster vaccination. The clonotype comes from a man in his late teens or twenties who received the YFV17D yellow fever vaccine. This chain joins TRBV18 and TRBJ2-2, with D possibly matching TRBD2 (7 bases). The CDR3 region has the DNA TGTGCCAGCTCACCGCGGGGGCCGGACGGGGAGCTGTTTTTT. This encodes CASSPRGPDGELFF.